This T cell receptor beta chain comes out of a study of PD-L1 blockade in urothelial cancer. Looking at the study overall: Intravenous atezolizumab, 1,200 mg every 3 weeks, was begun by patients in the mid-2010s. Patients previously received 0 to 3 chemotherapy regimens. Analyses used blood from 3 weeks (second dose) and 6 weeks after treatment start.

Assay: immunoSEQ multiplex PCR; the TCRdb copy retains only in-frame clones and omits some. Of 120,000 or so clones listed, roughly 88% are singletons. The time point: peripheral blood 6 weeks after treatment start. The number of samples from each patient was between 1 and 8, taken pretreatment and on-treatment. There are 16 residues in the CDR3. The germline gives CDR1 SGHNT, CDR2 YYREEE (reference sequence). Trimming at V came to 4 bases and at J to 0 bases, leaving 7 bases not matched to a gene. Sample: PBMCs, taken around atezolizumab (anti-PD-L1) treatment. The chain employs TRBV5-4 and TRBJ2-7, with 10 nucleotides matching TRBD2. The receptor's source is a man over 45 with urothelial cancer. The chain's CDR3 is CASSPASGGSSYEQYF. The CDR3 DNA follows: TGTGCCAGCAGCCCCGCTAGCGGGGGAAGCTCCTACGAGCAGTACTTC.